A single sample is the source of the 19 T cell receptor beta chains below, sequenced in a study of beta chain features in type 1 diabetes. As every portion of the isolated RNA was reverse transcribed, the sequencing read expressed TCRB transcripts. Profiled with immunoSEQ multiplex PCR; TCRdb holds only in-frame clones, not every one. The table lists 400,000 to 550,000 clones, around 10% of them singletons. Sample: naive CD4+ T cells from blood. These receptor sequences come from a woman in her late teens or twenties in good health.

Concerning this clone: Within the sample, other DNA sequences also encode this same CDR3. This chain links TRBV18 with TRBJ2-5, with D perhaps matching TRBD1 or TRBD2 (5 bases each). Trimming removed 2 bases at V and 5 bases at J, with 6 bases between. The V gene's germline CDR1 is KGHSH and CDR2 LQKENI. This CDR3 is built from 12 residues. CDR3 DNA: TGTGCCAGCTCACCAGAGGGGGAGACCCAGTACTTC. Its translation is CASSPEGETQYF.

The sample holds many counts of this clone. V and J are TRBV29-1 and TRBJ2-1; D possibly uses TRBD1 or TRBD2 (5 bases each). Germline values: CDR1 SQVTM, CDR2 ANQGSEA. The ends were cut back, 3 bases at V and 3 bases at J, with 12 bases in the middle. The CDR3 has 14 amino acids. The CDR3 coding sequence is TGCAGCGTTGATGGGGACCAATACTACAATGAGCAGTTCTTC. This sequence encodes CSVDGDQYYNEQFF.

This clone was picked up a small number of times. The chain links TRBV5-1 to TRBJ1-2; the D is unclear. CDR1 is SGHRS, CDR2 YFSETQ, per germline. Trimming left V 5 bases short and J 1 base short, with 12 bases between. This CDR3 region has 14 residues. This CDR3 is CASRPPGLNYGYTF. In DNA, the CDR3 is TGCGCCAGCAGACCTCCGGGCCTTAACTATGGCTACACCTTC. Supplemented by reference TRBV5-1 and TRBJ1-2, the full variable domain reads KAGVTQTPRYLIKTRGQQVTLSCSPISGHRSVSWYQQTPGQGLQFLFEYFSETQRNKGNFPGRFSGRQFSNSRSEMNVSTLELGDSALYLCASRPPGLNYGYTFGSGTRLTVV.

CDR3 residues: CASVQGLWNEQFF. In DNA form, the CDR3 reads TGTGCCAGCGTGCAGGGGCTTTGGAATGAGCAGTTCTTC. The chain joins TRBV2 to TRBJ2-1, with a possible D match to TRBD1 (6 bases). V gave up 8 bases and J gave up 7 bases, with 15 bases separating them. The CDR3 consists of 13 residues. The germline V gene encodes CDR1 SNHLY and CDR2 FYNNEI.

The chain joins TRBV19 to TRBJ2-7; 9 positions match TRBD1. Germline V gives CDR1 LNHDA, CDR2 SQIVND (reference sequence). CDR3 length: 14 amino acids. With 6 bases clipped from V and 3 bases from J, the junction kept 6 bases outside the gene matches. The CDR3, as DNA: TGTGCCAGTAGAAAGACAGGGGGTAACTACGAGCAGTACTTC. Translating it yields CASRKTGGNYEQYF.

The chain couples TRBV25-1 to TRBJ1-5; D is uncertain. The germline V and J ends were trimmed by 5 bases and 4 bases, with 12 bases remaining between them. In germline, CDR1 is MGHDK, CDR2 SYGVNS. The CDR3 spans 14 residues. The CDR3, as DNA: TGTGCCAGCAGTCGGGCAGGATCGAATCAGCCCCAGCATTTT. Its protein product is CASSRAGSNQPQHF.

V and J are TRBV18 and TRBJ2-7; 10 bases are a match to TRBD1. Germline values: CDR1 KGHSH, CDR2 LQKENI. The CDR3 loop spans 13 amino acids. V trimming: 9 bases; J trimming: 3 bases; junction bases outside the gene matches: 5. The CDR3 region is CASSGQGDYEQYF. CDR3 in DNA: TGTGCCAGTTCAGGACAGGGGGACTACGAGCAGTACTTC.

This clone was seen a handful of times. CDR3 bases: TGTGCCAGCAGCGGCAAGAACACCGGGGAGCTGTTTTTT. This sequence encodes CASSGKNTGELFF. The rearrangement joins TRBV4-2 to TRBJ2-2, with D unclear. The CDR3 length is 13 residues. V was shortened by 5 bases and J by 1 base, with 5 bases between the two germline ends. Germline loops: CDR1 LGHNA, CDR2 YNFKEQ.

In its sample, this clone was seen a few times. This chain joins TRBV5-1 and TRBJ2-1; D ambiguous. The ends were cut back, 5 bases at V and 0 bases at J, with 9 bases in the middle. Looked up from germline, CDR1 is SGHRS and CDR2 is YFSETQ. This CDR3 comprises 14 residues. The chain's CDR3 is CASSSGHSYNEQFF. In nucleotides, the CDR3 is TGCGCCAGCAGTTCGGGTCACTCCTACAATGAGCAGTTCTTC.

The V call is TRBV5-1, the J call TRBJ2-5; D unclear. The CDR3 is made up of 14 amino acids. The germline V and J ends were trimmed by 3 bases and 5 bases, with 14 bases remaining between them. CDR1 and CDR2 from the germline V gene are SGHRS and YFSETQ. In nucleotides, the CDR3 is TGCGCCAGCAGCTCCCGGGTCGGGCGGGAGACCCAGTACTTC. Amino acids: CASSSRVGRETQYF.

The rearrangement uses TRBV11-3 and TRBJ2-5; 8 nucleotides line up with TRBD2. Germline CDR1 SGHNT, CDR2 YENEEA. The length of the CDR3 is 14 residues. Losses at the gene ends were 4 bases for V and 5 bases for J; bases not matched to a gene: 6. This CDR3 reads CASSSGTSRETQYF. The CDR3 nucleotides read TGTGCCAGCAGCTCTGGGACTAGTCGTGAGACCCAGTACTTC.

V usage is TRBV5-1 and J usage is TRBJ1-2, with 7 nucleotides matching TRBD1. Germline V lookup: CDR1 SGHRS, CDR2 YFSETQ. V lost 4 bases and J lost 7; bases outside the gene matches: 7. The CDR3 is 13 residues long. This CDR3 is CASSDDRAVGYTF. DNA of the CDR3: TGCGCCAGCAGCGATGACAGGGCTGTTGGCTACACCTTC.

This clone has a single count. This chain links TRBV9 with TRBJ1-2, with 7 positions matching TRBD1. With 4 bases clipped from V and 8 bases from J, the junction kept 8 bases outside the gene matches. The germline CDR1 and CDR2 sequences are SGDLS and YYNGEE. There are 13 residues in the CDR3. CDR3 residues: CASSPRQGWGYTF. CDR3 nucleotide sequence: TGTGCCAGCAGCCCGCGACAGGGATGGGGCTACACCTTC.

The V and J genes are TRBV7-2 and TRBJ2-1; TRBD2 matches at 12 bases. The CDR3 is made up of 14 amino acids. Unmatched junction bases numbered 6, after V lost 5 bases and J lost 10 bases. CDR1 is SGHTA, CDR2 FQGNSA, per germline. The CDR3 nucleotides read TGTGCCAGCAGCCGCCAAACTAGCGGGGGGGAGCAGTTCTTC. This translates into CASSRQTSGGEQFF.

V and J are TRBV21-1 and TRBJ2-5; TRBD2 was called by the table and not checked on the DNA. TRBV21-1 is a pseudogene segment. CDR3 length: 16 amino acids. In DNA, the CDR3 is TGTGCCAGCAGCAAAGAGCGGGAGAGGGACCAAGAGACCCAGTACTTC. Encoded protein: CASSKERERDQETQYF.

Of note for this clone: Other nucleotide sequences from this sample produce the same CDR3. CDR3 sequence (DNA): TGTGCCAGCAGCGTAGTTCCCAGAACAGATACGCAGTATTTT. Its protein is CASSVVPRTDTQYF. This sequence joins TRBV9 and TRBJ2-3; no clear D. CDR1 and CDR2 from the germline V gene are SGDLS and YYNGEE. The CDR3 totals 14 residues. Trimming took 0 bases from V and 3 from J, leaving 8 bases between them.

The chain uses TRBV29-1 and TRBJ1-2; D is unresolved. Germline V gene data show CDR1 as SQVTM and CDR2 as ANQGSEA. This CDR3 is built from 12 residues. Between the trimmed V and J ends, which lost 3 bases and 4 bases, there was a span of 9 bases. The chain's CDR3 is CSVDSWGYGYTF. The CDR3, as DNA: TGCAGCGTTGATTCCTGGGGCTATGGCTACACCTTC.

This clone was detected only a few times. The chain carries TRBV14 and TRBJ1-2; D not certain. The germline CDR1 and CDR2 sequences are SGHDN and FVKESK. V was pared by 1 base and J by 5 bases, with 17 bases between. The CDR3 length is 16 residues. CDR3 protein: CASSQATRWGLYGYTF. The CDR3 bases are TGTGCCAGCAGCCAAGCAACTCGGTGGGGTTTGTATGGCTACACCTTC.

This clone was counted between two and nine times. This CDR3 reads CAWGETGGTYNEQFF. The DNA for the CDR3 is TGTGCCTGGGGCGAAACAGGGGGTACCTACAATGAGCAGTTCTTC. V and J are TRBV30 and TRBJ2-1; TRBD1 matches at 8 bases. The CDR3 extends over 15 amino acids. The V segment lost 5 bases and the J segment 2 bases; nucleotides outside the gene matches: 8. From germline, CDR1 is GTSNPN and CDR2 SVGIG (reference sequence).